The TCR beta chain under discussion was sequenced for a study of glioma-infiltrating T cells. Using RNA template, CDR3s of TCR alpha and beta were amplified with iRepertoire arm-PCR. In TCRdb, the multiplex PCR reads were re-called with MiXCR into one record per CDR3 protein. The sample consists of approximately 20,000 distinct CDR3 sequences, around 23% of them appearing once. This CDR3 spans 10 amino acids. Trimming removed 6 bases from V and 3 bases from J, with 5 bases in between. The germline V gene encodes CDR1 SQVTM and CDR2 ANQGSEA. The chain is built from TRBV29-1 and TRBJ1-2; D not certain. The TCR comes from a human donor with low-grade glioma or glioblastoma, undergoing nonglioma brain surgery, or in good health (not recorded which). The specimen sequenced was glioma tissue, nonneoplastic brain tissue, or PBMCs (not recorded which). CDR3 in DNA: TGCAGCGTGGCCGACTATGGCTACACCTTC. It yields the protein CSVADYGYTF.